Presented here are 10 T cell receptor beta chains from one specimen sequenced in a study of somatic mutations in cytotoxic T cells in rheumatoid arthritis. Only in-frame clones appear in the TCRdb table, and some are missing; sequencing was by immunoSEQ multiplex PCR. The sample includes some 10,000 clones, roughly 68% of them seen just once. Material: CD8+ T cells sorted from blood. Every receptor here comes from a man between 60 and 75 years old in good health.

CDR3 loop: CASSLGPSSNYGYTF. CDR3 bases: TGTGCCAGCAGCTTAGGCCCCAGTTCGAACTATGGCTACACCTTC. The genes are TRBV7-8 and TRBJ1-2; unclear D gene. This CDR3 has 15 amino acids. V lost 1 base and J 2 bases, leaving 11 bases between the germline ends. The V gene's germline CDR1 is SGHVS and CDR2 FQNEAQ.

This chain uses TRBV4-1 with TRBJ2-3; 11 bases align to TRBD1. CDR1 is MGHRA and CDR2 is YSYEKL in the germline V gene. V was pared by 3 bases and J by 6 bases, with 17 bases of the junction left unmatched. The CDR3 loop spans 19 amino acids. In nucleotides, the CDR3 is TGCGCCAGCAGCCACTCCGGACAGGGGGCCCTTTCCGCCCGGGATACGCAGTATTTT. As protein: CASSHSGQGALSARDTQYF.

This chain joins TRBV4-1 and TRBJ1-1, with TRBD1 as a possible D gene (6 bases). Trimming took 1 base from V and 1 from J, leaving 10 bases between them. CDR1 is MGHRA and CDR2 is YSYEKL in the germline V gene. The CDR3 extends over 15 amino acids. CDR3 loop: CASSQVGQTNTEAFF. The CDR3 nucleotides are TGCGCCAGCAGCCAAGTGGGACAAACGAACACTGAAGCTTTCTTT.

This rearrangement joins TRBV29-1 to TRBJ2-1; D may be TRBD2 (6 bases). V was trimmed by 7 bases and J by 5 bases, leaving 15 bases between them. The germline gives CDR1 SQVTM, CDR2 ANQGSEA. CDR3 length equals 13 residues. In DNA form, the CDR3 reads TGCAGCGGCCATGTTCCGGGGGACAATGAGCAGTTCTTC. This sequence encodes CSGHVPGDNEQFF.

DNA of the CDR3: TGTGCCTGGAGTGCAGACGGGGACTTACAAGAGACCCAGTACTTC. As protein: CAWSADGDLQETQYF. The rearrangement links TRBV30 to TRBJ2-5, with D maybe TRBD2 (6 bases). V was pared by 1 base and J by 2 bases, with 14 bases between. The CDR3 has 15 amino acids. CDR1 GTSNPN and CDR2 SVGIG come from the germline V gene (reference sequence).

The CDR3 reads CASSSTDTGELFF. In DNA form, the CDR3 reads TGTGCCAGCAGCTCGACAGACACCGGGGAGCTGTTTTTT. The chain recombines TRBV11-2 with TRBJ2-2; the D gene is possibly TRBD1 (5 bases). The CDR3 sequence is 13 residues long. V was cut by 4 bases and J by 3 bases, with 6 bases left in between. Germline V gene data show CDR1 as SGHAT and CDR2 as FQNNGV. Looking up the rest from reference TRBV11-2 and TRBJ2-2 gives the full variable domain: EAGVAQSPRYKIIEKRQSVAFWCNPISGHATLYWYQQILGQGPKLLIQFQNNGVVDDSQLPKDRFSAERLKGVDSTLKIQPAKLEDSAVYLCASSSTDTGELFFGEGSRLTVL.

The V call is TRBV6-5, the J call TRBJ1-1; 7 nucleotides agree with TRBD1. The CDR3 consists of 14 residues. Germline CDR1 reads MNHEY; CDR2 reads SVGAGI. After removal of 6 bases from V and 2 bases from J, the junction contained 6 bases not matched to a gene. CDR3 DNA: TGTGCCAGCAGGGTACAGGGGTACAACACTGAAGCTTTCTTT. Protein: CASRVQGYNTEAFF.

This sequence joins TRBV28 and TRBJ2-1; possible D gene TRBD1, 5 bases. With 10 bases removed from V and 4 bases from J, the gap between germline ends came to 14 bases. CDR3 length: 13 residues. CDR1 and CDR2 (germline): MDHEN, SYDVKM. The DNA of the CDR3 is TGTGCCACAGGGATAGGGTTATACAATGAGCAGTTCTTC. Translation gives CATGIGLYNEQFF.

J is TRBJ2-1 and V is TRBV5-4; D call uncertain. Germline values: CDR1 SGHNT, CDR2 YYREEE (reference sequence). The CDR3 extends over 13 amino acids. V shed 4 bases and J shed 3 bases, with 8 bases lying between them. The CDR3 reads CASSPDNYNEQFF. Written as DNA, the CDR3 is TGTGCCAGCAGCCCCGACAACTACAATGAGCAGTTCTTC. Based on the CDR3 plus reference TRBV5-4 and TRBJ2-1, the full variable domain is ETGVTQSPTHLIKTRGQQVTLRCSSQSGHNTVSWYQQALGQGPQFIFQYYREEENGRGNFPPRFSGLQFPNYSSELNVNALELDDSALYLCASSPDNYNEQFFGPGTRLTVL.

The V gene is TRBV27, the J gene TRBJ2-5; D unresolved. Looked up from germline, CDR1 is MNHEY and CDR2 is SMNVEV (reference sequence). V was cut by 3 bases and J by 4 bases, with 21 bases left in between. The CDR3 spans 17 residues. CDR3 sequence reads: CASSLVGSLVGPETQYF. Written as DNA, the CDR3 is TGTGCCAGCAGTTTGGTGGGATCCCTCGTAGGGCCAGAGACCCAGTACTTC.